This section outlines one T cell receptor (beta chain) sequence together with its context. Its antigen is currently unknown. This specimen belongs to a study of cytomegalovirus exposure and HLA in healthy donors. Findings of the study overall: No immune exposure information besides CMV serostatus was available. Later work found that TCR association rates differed between HLA loci; DRB1 had the most and HLA-C the fewest. The dataset shows that most TCR sequences were rare, while some public TCRs occurred in many donors.

The primer mix had 60 Vbeta and 13 Jbeta primers. Sequencing used immunoSEQ multiplex PCR; TCRdb keeps in-frame clones, though not all of them. The data show over 150,000 clones, with roughly three quarters seen just once and 2.9% held by the top ten. Germline lookup yields CDR1 SGHNT and CDR2 YYREEE (reference sequence). This CDR3 has 13 amino acids. The V gene lost 8 bases and the J gene lost 0 bases, with 11 bases spanning the gap. The V gene is TRBV5-4, the J gene TRBJ1-1; D is perhaps TRBD1 (6 bases). The receptor was derived from a male donor in good health and CMV-seronegative. Input material: PBMCs. Here the CDR3 reads CASRHRVNTEAFF. The CDR3 nucleotides are TGTGCCAGTCGACACAGGGTGAACACTGAAGCTTTCTTT.